Each of the 30 T cell receptor beta chains below was sequenced from the same sample in a study of beta chain features in type 1 diabetes. cDNA synthesis used the whole RNA isolate, giving expressed TCRB sequences. Assay: immunoSEQ multiplex PCR; the TCRdb copy retains only in-frame clones and omits some. The table has roughly 500,000 clones, over 25% seen once. The sample was naive CD4+ T cells from blood. All receptors derive from a man between 18 and 29 years old in good health.

This clone was counted only a few times. V and J are TRBV30 and TRBJ1-1; D is ambiguous. Germline values: CDR1 GTSNPN, CDR2 SVGIG (reference sequence). Trimming stripped 0 bases from V and 8 bases from J, with 13 bases between. This CDR3 region has 13 residues. In DNA form, the CDR3 reads TGTGCCTGGAGTGTACGGCAGGCTGCCGAAGCTTTCTTT. Its protein product is CAWSVRQAAEAFF. Drawing the rest from reference TRBV30 and TRBJ1-1, the complete variable domain is SQTIHQWPATLVQPVGSPLSLECTVEGTSNPNLYWYRQAAGRGLQLLFYSVGIGQISSEVPQNLSASRPQDRQFILSSKKLLLSDSGFYLCAWSVRQAAEAFFGQGTRLTVV.

The rearrangement joins TRBV2 to TRBJ2-5, with D perhaps given as TRBD1 or TRBD2 (5 bases each). The germline gives CDR1 SNHLY, CDR2 FYNNEI. The CDR3 totals 15 residues. With 7 bases removed from V and 2 bases from J, the gap between germline ends came to 17 bases. The CDR3 DNA is TGTGCCAGCACAAGCCCTAGGGGAGCGCAAGAGACCCAGTACTTC. Its translation is CASTSPRGAQETQYF.

This chain joins TRBV30 and TRBJ2-7, with 7 bases that match TRBD2. Trimming at V came to 5 bases and at J to 7 bases, leaving 8 bases not matched to a gene. The CDR3 runs to 12 residues. Germline values: CDR1 GTSNPN, CDR2 SVGIG (reference sequence). CDR3 protein: CAWSSSAGEQYF. The CDR3 DNA follows: TGTGCCTGGTCTTCGTCAGCGGGGGAGCAGTACTTC.

This chain connects TRBV6-1 to TRBJ1-1, with D uncertain. Germline V CDR1 and CDR2: MNHNS, SASEGT. V was clipped by 2 bases and J by 2 bases, with 9 bases between them. This CDR3 has 14 amino acids. The CDR3 DNA reads TGTGCCAGCAGTGAATATGTAGGAAACACTGAAGCTTTCTTT. It is translated as CASSEYVGNTEAFF.

About this clone: Additional DNA sequences in this sample encode the identical CDR3. V is TRBV20-1 and J is TRBJ2-5; possibly TRBD1 for D (6 bases). The CDR3 extends over 11 amino acids. Germline V lookup: CDR1 DFQATT, CDR2 SNEGSKA (reference sequence). Trimming removed 5 bases from V and 2 bases from J, with 6 bases in between. CDR3 DNA: TGCAGTGCTGACAGGCAAGAGACCCAGTACTTC. This encodes CSADRQETQYF.

In this sample, this clone turned up once. This chain links TRBV15 with TRBJ2-3; D gene uncertain. The V gene lost 3 bases and the J gene lost 4 bases, with 8 bases spanning the gap. Per the germline V gene, CDR1 is LNHNV and CDR2 is YYDKDF (reference sequence). CDR3 length: 13 residues. CDR3 nucleotides: TGTGCCACCAGCAGCGAGCCCCCAGATACGCAGTATTTT. This codes for CATSSEPPDTQYF.

The J gene is TRBJ2-7, the V gene TRBV7-3; maybe TRBD2 (5 bases). CDR1 and CDR2 (germline): SGHTA, FQGTGA. This CDR3 has 14 amino acids. The V end lost 1 base, the J end lost 5 bases, and 12 bases lay between the germline ends. CDR3 in DNA: TGTGCCAGCAGCTTAAGAGCTAGCTTCAACGAGCAGTACTTC. Encoded protein: CASSLRASFNEQYF.

The J gene is TRBJ2-3, the V gene TRBV30, with D perhaps TRBD1 (6 bases). Germline CDR1 and CDR2: GTSNPN and SVGIG (reference sequence). The CDR3 runs to 12 residues. V dropped 5 bases and J dropped 3 bases, with 9 bases sitting between them. CDR3 residues: CAWGQRTDTQYF. CDR3 coding DNA: TGTGCCTGGGGACAGCGAACAGATACGCAGTATTTT.

The chain joins TRBV7-9 to TRBJ2-1; D may be TRBD2 (5 bases). There are 15 residues in the CDR3. V lost 1 base to trimming and J lost 1 base, with 8 bases between them. Germline-derived CDR1 and CDR2 are SEHNR and FQNEAQ (reference sequence). Here the CDR3 DNA reads TGTGCCAGCAGCTTAGGGGTAGCGTCCTACAATGAGCAGTTCTTC. Residues: CASSLGVASYNEQFF.

The J gene is TRBJ2-3, the V gene TRBV5-4; D is ambiguous. This CDR3 has 15 residues. The germline V and J ends were trimmed by 3 bases and 2 bases, with 13 bases remaining between them. Germline V CDR1 and CDR2: SGHNT, YYREEE (reference sequence). The CDR3 region is CASSSFDLFTDTQYF. The DNA for the CDR3 is TGTGCCAGCAGCTCCTTCGATCTATTCACAGATACGCAGTATTTT.

The rearrangement uses TRBV30 and TRBJ2-5; D possibly corresponds to TRBD1 (5 bases). This CDR3 has 13 residues. V was shortened by 2 bases and J by 5 bases, with 12 bases between the two germline ends. Germline V gene data show CDR1 as GTSNPN and CDR2 as SVGIG (reference sequence). As DNA, the CDR3 is TGTGCCTGGAGTCGGCAGTGGGGCGAGACCCAGTACTTC. Translating gives CAWSRQWGETQYF.

This clone was seen more than once but under ten times. The chain couples TRBV14 to TRBJ2-7; possible D gene TRBD1, 7 bases. Germline loops: CDR1 SGHDN, CDR2 FVKESK. Trimming shortened V by 0 bases and J by 5 bases, and 14 bases separated the two germline ends. This CDR3 spans 15 amino acids. This CDR3 is CASSQDNAGGNEQYF. CDR3 bases: TGTGCCAGCAGCCAAGATAACGCAGGGGGGAACGAGCAGTACTTC.

The chain couples TRBV5-1 to TRBJ2-3, with 7 bases identical to TRBD2. With V trimmed by 4 bases and J by 3 bases, 11 bases remained unmatched. Germline-derived CDR1 and CDR2 are SGHRS and YFSETQ. This CDR3 is 16 amino acids long. The CDR3: CASSPLGLAATDTQYF. Here the CDR3 DNA reads TGCGCCAGCAGCCCATTAGGGCTAGCGGCAACAGATACGCAGTATTTT.

This clone was seen only a few times. The rearrangement uses TRBV9 and TRBJ1-1, with 8 bases lining up with TRBD1. The J segment lost 4 bases and the V segment lost 4 bases, leaving 9 bases of the junction unmatched. Germline V gene sequence: CDR1 SGDLS, CDR2 YYNGEE. The CDR3 extends over 15 amino acids. The CDR3 DNA sequence: TGTGCCAGCAGCCCAACAGGGGGGATCGGCACTGAAGCTTTCTTT. Its translation is CASSPTGGIGTEAFF.

The table lists this clone with a few counts. The V call is TRBV20-1, the J call TRBJ1-1; D is uncertain. V was trimmed by 1 base and J by 5 bases, leaving 5 bases between them. There are 11 residues in the CDR3. Germline V gives CDR1 DFQATT, CDR2 SNEGSKA (reference sequence). The CDR3 spells CSARGATEAFF. DNA of the CDR3: TGCAGTGCTAGAGGGGCAACTGAAGCTTTCTTT.

This chain joins TRBV14 and TRBJ1-2; unclear D gene. The CDR3 covers 13 residues. Germline loops: CDR1 SGHDN, CDR2 FVKESK. Trimming shortened V by 2 bases and J by 8 bases, and 12 bases separated the two germline ends. The CDR3 sequence is CASSQSLGWGYTF. The CDR3 DNA is TGTGCCAGCAGCCAATCCCTGGGCTGGGGCTACACCTTC. The whole variable domain, filled in from reference TRBV14 and TRBJ1-2, reads EAGVTQFPSHSVIEKGQTVTLRCDPISGHDNLYWYRRVMGKEIKFLLHFVKESKQDESGMPNNRFLAERTGGTYSTLKVQPAELEDSGVYFCASSQSLGWGYTFGSGTRLTVV.

V usage is TRBV11-1 and J usage is TRBJ2-1; D is uncertain. The CDR3 runs 11 residues. Germline CDR1 reads SGHAT; CDR2 reads FQDESV (reference sequence). Deletions cut 5 bases from V and 10 bases from J, with 9 bases between. The CDR3 here is CASSPAREQFF. DNA of the CDR3: TGTGCCAGCAGCCCAGCACGGGAGCAGTTCTTC.

V gene TRBV7-6 combines with J gene TRBJ2-7, with 8 bases lining up with TRBD2. V shed 5 bases, J shed 5 bases, and the junction held 14 bases outside the gene matches. Germline lookup yields CDR1 SGHVS and CDR2 FNYEAQ. This CDR3 is built from 16 residues. CDR3 bases: TGTGCCAGCAGCCGCGGACTAGCCTCTACTCTGAACGAGCAGTACTTC. Its protein is CASSRGLASTLNEQYF.

This clone was observed a few times. This chain uses TRBV29-1 with TRBJ2-7; TRBD2 is a possible D gene (5 bases). Germline loops: CDR1 SQVTM, CDR2 ANQGSEA. V was pared by 1 base and J by 6 bases, with 13 bases between. The CDR3 covers 13 residues. The CDR3 here is CSVEVSYGGEQYF. CDR3 DNA: TGCAGCGTTGAAGTTTCCTACGGAGGCGAGCAGTACTTC.

The chain links TRBV25-1 to TRBJ2-7; TRBD1 aligns across 9 bases. The CDR3 runs 14 residues. V shed 4 bases and J 3 bases; nucleotides not matched to a gene: 4. Germline values: CDR1 MGHDK, CDR2 SYGVNS. CDR3 protein: CASSGQGDIYEQYF. The CDR3 nucleotides are TGTGCCAGCAGTGGACAGGGGGATATCTACGAGCAGTACTTC.

The chain carries TRBV2 and TRBJ2-1, with D possibly matching TRBD2 (5 bases). With 2 bases removed from V and 8 bases from J, the gap between germline ends came to 16 bases. CDR3 size: 15 residues. Germline V gives CDR1 SNHLY, CDR2 FYNNEI. CDR3 residues: CASSETSGLVDEQFF. CDR3 nucleotide sequence: TGTGCCAGCAGTGAAACTAGTGGGCTGGTGGATGAGCAGTTCTTC.

The V and J genes are TRBV5-1 and TRBJ2-5, with D maybe TRBD1 (6 bases). The J call is uncertain, as TRBJ2-7 better fits the DNA end. This CDR3 has 14 amino acids. Germline CDR1 and CDR2: SGHRS and YFSETQ. CDR3 coding DNA: TGCGCCAGCAGCGTGGGACAAGGGGCCTACGAGCAGTACTTC. It specifies CASSVGQGAYEQYF.

The chain recombines TRBV6-5 with TRBJ2-5, with D perhaps matching TRBD1 (5 bases). The germline gives CDR1 MNHEY, CDR2 SVGAGI. This CDR3 is built from 14 residues. The germline V and J ends were trimmed by 7 bases and 1 base, with 13 bases remaining between them. In DNA, the CDR3 is TGTGCCAGCACAGAGAGGACAACCCAAGAGACCCAGTACTTC. This codes for CASTERTTQETQYF.

This clone showed up just a few times. The V gene is TRBV20-1, the J gene TRBJ2-7; no definite D call. Trimming stripped 3 bases from V and 5 bases from J, with 8 bases between. The CDR3 sequence is 11 residues long. Germline V CDR1 and CDR2: DFQATT, SNEGSKA (reference sequence). The CDR3 sequence: CSASLVHEQYF. CDR3 bases: TGCAGTGCTAGTTTGGTACACGAGCAGTACTTC.

The chain carries TRBV4-3 and TRBJ2-7; 8 nucleotides match TRBD1. Germline V gives CDR1 LGHNA, CDR2 YSLEER. J lost 1 base, V lost 0 bases, and 5 bases had no gene match. CDR3 length: 16 amino acids. CDR3 bases: TGCGCCAGCAGCCAAGACGCCGGGACAGGTTCCTACGAGCAGTACTTC. Encoded protein: CASSQDAGTGSYEQYF.

As to this clone: Other DNA sequences in the same sample also yield this CDR3. V usage is TRBV25-1 and J usage is TRBJ1-5; D is undetermined. Per germline, CDR1 MGHDK and CDR2 SYGVNS. Between the trimmed V and J ends, which lost 2 bases and 0 bases, there was a span of 8 bases. The CDR3 is made up of 15 amino acids. The CDR3 region is CASSEPGGSNQPQHF. The CDR3 DNA reads TGTGCCAGCAGTGAACCCGGAGGTAGCAATCAGCCCCAGCATTTT.

The gene calls are TRBV6-4 and TRBJ2-4, with no clear D. CDR1 is MRHNA and CDR2 is SNTAGT in the germline V gene. This CDR3 contains 10 residues. With 7 bases removed from V and 9 bases from J, the gap between germline ends came to 7 bases. DNA of the CDR3: TGTGCCAGCAAAGGTGGCATTCAGTACTTC. Protein: CASKGGIQYF.

The V gene is TRBV29-1, the J gene TRBJ2-1, with 10 positions matching TRBD2. This CDR3 comprises 11 residues. The V gene end was trimmed by 7 bases and the J gene end by 12 bases; junction bases not matched to a gene: 6. Germline V CDR1 and CDR2: SQVTM, ANQGSEA. DNA for the CDR3: TGCAGCGGCGGGACTAGCGCCGGGCAGTTCTTC. It translates to CSGGTSAGQFF.

This clone came up once. The chain combines TRBV5-4 with TRBJ2-5; D may be TRBD1 (5 bases). The ends were cut back, 1 base at V and 1 base at J, with 8 bases in the middle. The CDR3 is made up of 14 amino acids. Germline lookup yields CDR1 SGHNT and CDR2 YYREEE (reference sequence). CDR3 in DNA: TGTGCCAGCAGCTTGCGACAGCGCCAAGAGACCCAGTACTTC. Translation: CASSLRQRQETQYF.

This clone has a handful of counts. The V call is TRBV30, the J call TRBJ2-5; D is unclear. The CDR3 has 12 residues. V lost 5 bases, J lost 7 bases, and 14 bases lay in between. Germline CDR1 is GTSNPN and CDR2 is SVGIG (reference sequence). The CDR3 region has the DNA TGTGCCTGGGAAACGGGTTTGGGGACCCAGTACTTC. Protein: CAWETGLGTQYF.